This record looks at one TCR beta chain sequence and its context. V lost 6 bases and J lost 6, with 14 bases in between. The CDR3 loop spans 14 amino acids. Germline V gives CDR1 MNHNS, CDR2 SASEGT. These data come from a study of T cells in Graves' hyperthyroidism and ophthalmopathy. Amplification of TCR beta CDR3 regions used RNA as the template. Primed by the HTBI set, a first-round RT-PCR was run on the TCR CDR3. TCRdb fed the multiplex PCR reads into MiXCR, producing one record per CDR3 protein. The data contain around 610,000 distinct CDR3 sequences, about 15% of them singletons. The sample consisted of blood. The chain carries TRBV6-1 and TRBJ2-2; a possible D gene is TRBD2 (5 bases). This sequence was found in a woman aged 40 to 50 with Graves' ophthalmopathy. The CDR3 is CASRPALAAGELFF. The DNA of the CDR3 is TGTGCCAGCAGACCTGCCCTAGCAGCCGGGGAGCTGTTTTTT.